This T cell receptor beta chain derives from a study of identical twins (dated by TCRdb to 2016 to 2018). Looking at the study overall: TCR alpha and beta repertoires from monozygotic twins, unrelated adults of various ages and cord blood were deep-sequenced to test whether fetal clonotypes persist. Replicate twin experiments were performed at different times using different library preparation protocols to rule out contamination. The study at large found these results: Because the same donors could not be followed over many years, the conclusions depended on cross-sectional statistical analysis. Fewer insertions were carried by abundant cord blood beta clonotypes, a similar but weaker trend appeared in young adult naive repertoires, and no such trend appeared in memory repertoires. Zero-insertion analyses could be partly confounded by invariant T cells such as MAIT and iNKT, though diverse VJ usage argued against such confounding for most clonotypes. Out-of-frame TCR alpha sequences shared between twins showed an excess of low generation-probability sequences compared with coincidental sharing between unrelated individuals. A weaker excess of twin sharing was found in beta out-of-frame sequences because the signal-to-noise ratio was lowered by fewer shared sequences. Out-of-frame TCR alpha sharing in monozygotic twins was systematically underestimated by recombination models, whereas sharing between unrelated individuals was in agreement with the recombination models.

From cysteine to phenylalanine, the CDR3 is 16 amino acids long. The retained sequence is limited to the CDR3, 48 bases, with the frame set at the first base. V is cut by 0 bases and J by 0 bases, and the space between the germline ends is 9 bases. According to the germline V gene, CDR1 reads SGDLS and CDR2 reads YYNGEE. Library preparation employed 5' RACE. Sequenced using an Illumina HiSeq 2000. A universal primer binding site was introduced by template switching, and a unique molecular identifier was present in the final cDNA, enabling accurate counting of TCR cDNA molecules. First-strand cDNA for TCR alpha and beta chains was synthesized from specific primers in the conserved constant-segment region. To control for contamination, every cDNA library was double barcoded, receiving both a SMART-Mk sample barcode and Illumina barcodes. TruSeq adapter sequences along with Illumina sample barcodes were introduced in two successive PCR steps. The Illumina HiSeq platform was used with custom primers to sequence TCR alpha and beta cDNA libraries. The authors' analysis ran thus. MiGEC processed the raw reads to extract unique molecular identifiers, while MiXCR was used to determine the CDR3 positions. For each individual, recombination models were inferred using an EM algorithm with the repgenHMM and IGoR tools. Shared clonotype analysis was performed with the tcR package in R, normalizing sharing by the product of cloneset sizes. To study raw recombination without the effects of thymic and clonal selection, out-of-frame nonproductive sequences were analyzed. TCRdb reworked the public reads: Q25 trimming with fastp, MiXCR clone assembly, productive beta chains retained. Identical CDR3 proteins give one entry, which carries the most common genes and DNA. These V and J calls derive from TCRdb rather than the authors' analysis. The sample yields about 190,000 distinct CDR3 sequences; more than 15% were counted once. The ten largest clonotypes hold less than 45% of the sample.

In this sample, this clonotype turned up a few times. Its antigen target is currently unknown. Per-base qualities were not stored, and no clone one base away is much larger. All donors were healthy Caucasians. Three pairs of female monozygotic twins, all aged about 18 to 30 years, were included in the twin cohort. Positive isolation kits from Invitrogen were used to isolate the CD4+ and CD8+ T cell populations. Separately, the same data were catalogued under a study of T cells expressing NK-cell markers. That second report states: Several donors provided sorted CD3+CD56+NKG2C+, CD3+CD56+NKG2C- and CD3+CD56-NKG2C+ T-cell subsets, whose TCR beta-chain repertoires were profiled. Among the eight sequenced donors, seven were HCMV-seropositive and one was HCMV-seronegative. To restrict sorting to alphabetaTCR-expressing T cells, an anti-gammadeltaTCR antibody was added in several experiments. In five to seven donors, the dominant CD3+CD56+NKG2C+ clonotypes were among the top 10 CD8+ clonotypes and accounted for roughly 1.0-8% of CD8+ T cells. Those dominant clonotypes were again the most abundant among CD3+CD56-NKG2C+ cells in a handful of donors, at roughly 25-60.1%. Whether the expanded NKG2C-expressing T cell clones were specific for HCMV antigens remained unclear. All eight donors whose samples were sequenced were randomly selected healthy volunteers, three of them men and five women. A commercial ELISA kit detecting HCMV-specific IgG in serum was used to determine HCMV serostatus. MIGEC was used to demultiplex reads and group reads by UMI, and MiTCR was used to assemble and quantify clonotypes. Only TCR cDNA sequences supported by at least two reads were kept to exclude erroneous sequences. Downstream repertoire analysis used the tcR package, and clonotypes were matched across fractions by CDR3 nucleotide sequence plus V segment. Antigen specificity was annotated against VDJdb with VDJmatch, allowing one amino acid substitution in CDR3.

The receptor chain draws on TRBV9 and TRBJ2-2; a weak D assignment points to TRBD2 (5 bases agree). The sample comprised CD8+ T cells sorted from blood. The receptor was derived from a woman aged 18-29 years in good health. The DNA is TGTGCCAGCAGCGTAGAAGAGGGTGCGAACACCGGGGAGCTGTTTTTT. Protein translation: CASSVEEGANTGELFF.